This TCR beta chain was captured by sequencing in a study of T cell responses to AZD1222 COVID-19 vaccine. As for this clone: The antigen remains undetermined.

General observations from the study: The donor cohort was predominantly white British with a female majority, and clonal diversity may have been underestimated. When two AZD1222 doses had been given, Spike-specific TCR breadth and depth rose. The CD4 TCRs associated with vaccination extended across spike and predominated at 160-218 and 743-854.

Profiled with immunoSEQ multiplex PCR; TCRdb holds only in-frame clones, not every one. The sample lists some 120,000 clones, 92% occurring once. The CDR3 runs 16 residues. Germline V CDR1 and CDR2: LGHDT, YNNKEL (reference sequence). Trimming removed 1 base from V and 5 bases from J, with 15 bases in between. The chain is built from TRBV3-1 (or the pseudogene TRBV3-2) and TRBJ2-1; perhaps TRBD2 as D (6 bases). The sequence was collected from an adult who received the AZD1222 COVID-19 vaccine. The sequences come from peripheral blood, collected 28 days after the second AZD1222 dose. Here the CDR3 DNA reads TGTGCCAGCAGCCAAGGTTTCGGGAGTTCCGACAATGAGCAGTTCTTC. This translates into CASSQGFGSSDNEQFF.